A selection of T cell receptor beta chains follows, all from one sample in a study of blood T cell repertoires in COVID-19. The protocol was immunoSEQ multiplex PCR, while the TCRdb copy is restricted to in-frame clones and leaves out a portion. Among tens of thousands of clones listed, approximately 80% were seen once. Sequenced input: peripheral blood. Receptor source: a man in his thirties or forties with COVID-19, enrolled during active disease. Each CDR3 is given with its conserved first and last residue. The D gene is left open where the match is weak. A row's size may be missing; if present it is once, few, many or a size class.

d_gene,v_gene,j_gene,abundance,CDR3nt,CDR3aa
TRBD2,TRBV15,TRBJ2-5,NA,TGTGCCACCCCCAGACCTGTGCGGGAGGTCCAAGAGACCCAGTACTTC,CATPRPVREVQETQYF
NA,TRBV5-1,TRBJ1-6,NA,TGCGCCAGCAGCTTGTTGGAGGGTACGAATTCACCCCTCCACTTT,CASSLLEGTNSPLHF
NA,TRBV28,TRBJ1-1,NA,TGTGCCAGCAAACAGGGAACTGAAGCTTTCTTT,CASKQGTEAFF
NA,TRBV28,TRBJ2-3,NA,TGTGCCAGCAGTTTCCGGAGTTTTAGCACAGATACGCAGTATTTT,CASSFRSFSTDTQYF
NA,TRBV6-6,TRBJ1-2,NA,TGTGCCAGCAGCTTAGGGGAAATGGGACCTAGCGCCCTCTCTGCGAGTGGCTACACCTTC,CASSLGEMGPSALSASGYTF
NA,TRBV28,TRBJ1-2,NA,TGTGCCAGCAGTCCCCCCTCCGCAGGGGCCTATGGCTACACCTTC,CASSPPSAGAYGYTF
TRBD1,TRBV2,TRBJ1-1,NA,TGTGCCAGCAGTTCCGGGACAGTTTACACTGAAGCTTTCTTT,CASSSGTVYTEAFF
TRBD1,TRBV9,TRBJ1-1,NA,TGTGCCAGCAGCGCAGGGGGCACTGAAGCTTTCTTT,CASSAGGTEAFF
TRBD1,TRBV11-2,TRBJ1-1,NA,TGTGCCAGCAGCTCTGGACAGGGAAGTGACACTGAAGCTTTCTTT,CASSSGQGSDTEAFF
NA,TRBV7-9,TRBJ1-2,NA,TGTGCCAGCAGCACGTTACAGGGCTTCTATGGCTACACCTTC,CASSTLQGFYGYTF
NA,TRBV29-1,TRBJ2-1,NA,TGCAGCGTTGGAGCGGACAGACAATTAGGGAATGAGCAGTTCTTC,CSVGADRQLGNEQFF
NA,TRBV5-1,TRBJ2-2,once,TGCGCCAGCAGCGCCCCCGGGACTGTTAACACCGGGGAGCTGTTTTTT,CASSAPGTVNTGELFF
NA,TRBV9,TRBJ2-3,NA,TGTGCCAGCAGCCTGACCGGGGTAACAGATACGCAGTATTTT,CASSLTGVTDTQYF
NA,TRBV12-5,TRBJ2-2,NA,TGTGCTAGTGGCCCCAGGGAGGGGGACGGGGAGCTGTTTTTT,CASGPREGDGELFF
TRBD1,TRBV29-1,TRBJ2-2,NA,TGCAGCGTGGGGGGACAGGGAACCGGGGAGCTGTTTTTT,CSVGGQGTGELFF
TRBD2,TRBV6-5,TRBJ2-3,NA,TGTGCCAGCAGGGGAGCGGGAGCGGGCGCAGATACGCAGTATTTT,CASRGAGAGADTQYF
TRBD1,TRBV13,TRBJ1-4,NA,TGTGCCAGCAGCGGACCAAGACAGGGAGGAGGAGAAAAACTGTTTTTT,CASSGPRQGGGEKLFF
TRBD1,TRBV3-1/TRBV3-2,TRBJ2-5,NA,TGTGCCAGCAGCCCACAGGGGGGAGGGACCCAGTACTTC,CASSPQGGGTQYF
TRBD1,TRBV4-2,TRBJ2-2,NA,TGTGCCAGCAGCCCTAAAACGGGACAGGGGACCGGGGAGCTGTTTTTT,CASSPKTGQGTGELFF
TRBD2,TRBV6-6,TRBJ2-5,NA,TGTGCCAGCAGCTTAGGGGGGGCGGGAGGAGAGACCCAGTACTTC,CASSLGGAGGETQYF
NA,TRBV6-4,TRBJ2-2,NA,TGTGCCAGCAGTCTACAGGGAACCGGGGAGCTGTTTTTT,CASSLQGTGELFF